This is a list of T cell receptor beta chains from one sample in a study of shared clonotypes between healthy human individuals. Assay: immunoSEQ multiplex PCR; the TCRdb copy retains only in-frame clones and omits some. The table shows roughly 640,000 clones, with more than 95% occurring only once. Input material: naive CD4+ T cells sorted from blood. Receptors were obtained from a woman in her thirties in good health. CDR3s include the opening cysteine and the closing phenylalanine or tryptophan. The D gene is left open where the match is weak. The size field is filled for only some rows; it gives once, few, many or a size class.

j_call clone_size d_call v_call cdr3_nt cdr3_aa
TRBJ2-5 . TRBD1 TRBV2 TGTGCCAGCAATGGACAGGGAGTACAAGAGACCCAGTACTTC CASNGQGVQETQYF
TRBJ2-7 . . TRBV29-1 TGCAGCGTTGAAGGCTTGGGGAGCGACGAGCAGTACTTC CSVEGLGSDEQYF
TRBJ2-5 . . TRBV4-1 TGCGCCAGCAGCCAAGTGAACAGGGAAGAGACCCAGTACTTC CASSQVNREETQYF
TRBJ2-1 . . TRBV9 TGTGCCAGCAGCGTTAGCGGCCTCTCCTACAATGAGCAGTTCTTC CASSVSGLSYNEQFF
TRBJ2-2 . TRBD2 TRBV15 TGTGCCACCAGCAGAGATCCGGGAGGGGCCATGGGGGAGCTGTTTTTT CATSRDPGGAMGELFF
TRBJ2-7 . TRBD1 TRBV7-8 TGTGCCAGCAGCGTCCCCGGGACAGCCACCTACGAGCAGTACTTC CASSVPGTATYEQYF
TRBJ2-2 . TRBD2 TRBV6-5 TGTGCCAGCAGCACCCTAGCGGACTACACCGGGGAGCTGTTTTTT CASSTLADYTGELFF
TRBJ2-3 . TRBD1 TRBV27 TGTGCCAGCAGTACCCGACAGGGTTCGGATACGCAGTATTTT CASSTRQGSDTQYF
TRBJ2-1 . TRBD2 TRBV2 TGTGCCAGCGGGAGACTAGCAGCCAATGAGCAGTTCTTC CASGRLAANEQFF
TRBJ2-7 . TRBD2 TRBV5-1 TGCGCCAGCAGCTTGGAACTCTTCGGCGGGAGTAAAGAGCAGTACTTC CASSLELFGGSKEQYF
TRBJ2-2 once . TRBV6-1 TGTGCCAGCAGTGACTCCTTCGGAGGGGAGCTGTTTTTT CASSDSFGGELFF
TRBJ2-3 . . TRBV4-2 TGTGCCAGCAGCCAAGTCCCCGGAGCGGGAGATACGCAGTATTTT CASSQVPGAGDTQYF
TRBJ1-2 . . TRBV4-1 TGCGCCAGCAGCCATTCGGCCGTCCCGGTAGCGCCAGGCTACACCTTC CASSHSAVPVAPGYTF
TRBJ2-5 . . TRBV29-1 TGCAGCGTTGATCTGTCGTTAGGCTTGGAGACCCAGTACTTC CSVDLSLGLETQYF
TRBJ2-7 . TRBD1 TRBV4-1 TGCGCCAGCAGCCTATCGACAGGGGTAACCTACGAGCAGTACTTC CASSLSTGVTYEQYF
TRBJ2-7 . . TRBV10-3 TGTGCCATCATGGGTAACTCCTACGAGCAGTACTTC CAIMGNSYEQYF
TRBJ2-5 . . TRBV7-8 TGTGCCAGCAGATTAAAGGCGTTGGCCGAAAGGGAGACCCAGTACTTC CASRLKALAERETQYF
TRBJ2-7 . TRBD2 TRBV27 TGTGCCAGCAGTGATAGCGGGAGAAACTACGAGCAGTACTTC CASSDSGRNYEQYF
TRBJ2-7 . . TRBV5-4 TGTGCCAGCAGCTCCCCCCAGGGAAGCTCCTACGAGCAGTACTTC CASSSPQGSSYEQYF
TRBJ2-1 . TRBD1 TRBV28 TGTGCCAGCAGTAAGGGGGCTATTAGGAATGAGCAGTTCTTC CASSKGAIRNEQFF